The rows below give T cell receptor beta chains drawn from one sample of a study of blood T cell repertoires in COVID-19. Profiled with immunoSEQ multiplex PCR; TCRdb holds only in-frame clones, not every one. The data contain under 350,000 clones, approximately 86% of them singletons. Sequencing was carried out using peripheral blood. The receptors were sampled from an older man with acute or convalescent COVID-19. The CDR3 runs from the conserved cysteine through the conserved F or W. The order of the fields is clone size, D gene, V gene, J gene, CDR3 protein, CDR3 DNA. The D gene is left open where the match is weak. The size entry is marked missing in some rows and otherwise reads once, few, many or a size class.

>once|TRBD2|TRBV6-5|TRBJ2-2
CASSGRAKQRGELFF
TGTGCCAGTAGCGGGAGGGCCAAACAGCGGGGGGAGCTGTTTTTT
>once|TRBD2|TRBV7-6|TRBJ2-2
CASSSSEGREEPNTGELFF
TGTGCCAGCAGCTCCTCCGAGGGGCGGGAGGAACCGAACACCGGGGAGCTGTTTTTT
>.|TRBD2|TRBV20-1|TRBJ2-1
CSASLLVSGRPYNEQFF
TGCAGTGCTAGTTTATTGGTAAGCGGGAGGCCATACAATGAGCAGTTCTTC
>.|TRBD1|TRBV5-4|TRBJ2-5
CASSSEGGTMETQYF
TGTGCCAGCAGCTCCGAAGGGGGCACTATGGAGACCCAGTACTTC
>.|TRBD1|TRBV3-1/TRBV3-2|TRBJ1-1
CASTWTGIPEAFF
TGTGCCAGCACTTGGACAGGGATACCTGAAGCTTTCTTT
>once|.|TRBV7-8|TRBJ2-1
CASSFPSNLNNEQFF
TGTGCCAGCAGCTTCCCTAGTAACTTGAACAATGAGCAGTTCTTC
>.|.|TRBV7-6|TRBJ2-7
CASSRGEDYEQYF
TGTGCCAGCAGCCGCGGGGAGGACTACGAGCAGTACTTC
>once|.|TRBV27|TRBJ1-2
CASRRGRNYGYTF
TGTGCCAGCAGACGCGGGCGGAACTATGGCTACACCTTC
>.|.|TRBV6-4|TRBJ2-7
CASSARRGHEQYF
TGTGCCAGCAGTGCTCGCAGGGGCCACGAGCAGTACTTC
>.|.|TRBV3-1/TRBV3-2|TRBJ2-7
CASSQAQGRGEQYF
TGTGCCAGCAGCCAAGCGCAGGGGAGGGGCGAGCAGTACTTC
>.|.|TRBV5-1|TRBJ2-5
CASRAGDDGTQYF
TGCGCCAGCCGGGCAGGGGACGATGGGACCCAGTACTTC
>.|.|TRBV5-1|TRBJ2-3
CASSLAAHRSTDTQYF
TGCGCCAGCAGCTTGGCCGCGCATCGAAGCACAGATACGCAGTATTTT
>.|.|TRBV12-3/TRBV12-4|TRBJ2-3
CASSPLADTQYF
TGTGCCAGCAGCCCACTAGCAGATACGCAGTATTTT
>.|.|TRBV9|TRBJ2-7
CASSVDVGRGSGEQYF
TGTGCCAGCAGCGTAGACGTTGGCAGAGGGTCGGGCGAGCAGTACTTC
>.|.|TRBV19|TRBJ2-5
CATYYAGTQYF
TGTGCCACTTACTATGCCGGGACCCAGTACTTC
>.|.|TRBV21-1|TRBJ2-1
CASEGIRGRRLNEQFF
TGTGCCAGCGAGGGGATTCGCGGGAGGAGGCTCAATGAGCAGTTCTTC
>.|.|TRBV7-2|TRBJ2-2
CASNPLRVGELFF
TGTGCCAGCAACCCACTTCGGGTCGGGGAGCTGTTTTTT
>.|.|TRBV4-3|TRBJ2-5
CASSQVGRGGYNRETQYF
TGCGCCAGCAGCCAAGTGGGTAGGGGGGGCTATAACCGAGAGACCCAGTACTTC
>.|.|TRBV29-1|TRBJ2-7
CSVEGTGSGPYEQYF
TGCAGCGTTGAAGGAACAGGTTCCGGGCCCTACGAGCAGTACTTC
>.|TRBD1|TRBV30|TRBJ1-5
CASSDRGQFSRNQPQHF
TGTGCCTCTTCCGACAGGGGGCAATTTAGTCGCAATCAGCCCCAGCATTTT
>.|.|TRBV9|TRBJ2-7
CASSVGQGPSYEQYF
TGTGCCAGCAGCGTAGGGCAGGGGCCTTCCTACGAGCAGTACTTC
>.|.|TRBV19|TRBJ2-7
CASSILADSYEQYF
TGTGCCAGTAGTATCCTCGCAGATTCCTACGAGCAGTACTTC
>.|TRBD1|TRBV5-1|TRBJ2-6
CASSSTGHLLLSAVGANVLTF
TGCGCCAGCAGCTCGACAGGGCATCTCCTATTATCGGCTGTTGGGGCCAACGTCCTGACTTTC
>.|TRBD2|TRBV3-1/TRBV3-2|TRBJ2-3
CASSLLAGSSTDTQYF
TGTGCCAGCAGCCTCCTAGCGGGCTCTAGCACAGATACGCAGTATTTT
>.|.|TRBV5-1|TRBJ2-3
CASRPQPSSTDTQYF
TGCGCCAGCAGACCACAGCCGTCTAGCACAGATACGCAGTATTTT
>.|TRBD2|TRBV7-6|TRBJ2-1
CASSPLGGSAYNEQFF
TGTGCCAGCAGCCCGCTCGGGGGGAGCGCCTACAATGAGCAGTTCTTC
>.|.|TRBV7-2|TRBJ2-5
CASSLAAWAGQETQYF
TGTGCCAGCAGCTTAGCAGCGTGGGCAGGGCAAGAGACCCAGTACTTC
>.|.|TRBV5-5|TRBJ2-7
CASTPSSGYYEQYF
TGTGCCAGCACGCCTAGTAGTGGCTACTACGAGCAGTACTTC
>.|TRBD1|TRBV7-9|TRBJ1-6
CASSLALGTGVSPLHF
TGTGCCAGCAGCTTAGCCTTGGGGACAGGGGTCTCACCCCTCCACTTT
>.|.|TRBV4-2|TRBJ2-2
CASSRKEGIGNTGELFF
TGTGCCAGCAGCCGAAAGGAGGGAATAGGCAACACCGGGGAGCTGTTTTTT
>.|TRBD1|TRBV4-3|TRBJ1-3
CASATGVPGNTIYF
TGCGCCAGCGCGACAGGGGTACCTGGAAACACCATATATTTT
>few|.|TRBV20-1|TRBJ1-5
CSASQPRGVRQPQHF
TGCAGTGCTAGTCAGCCCCGGGGGGTAAGGCAGCCCCAGCATTTT
>.|TRBD1|TRBV28|TRBJ2-7
CASSERIGTVPYEQYF
TGTGCCAGCAGCGAAAGGATCGGGACAGTCCCGTACGAGCAGTACTTC
>.|TRBD1|TRBV7-9|TRBJ2-1
CASSSTGGFSGEQFF
TGTGCCAGCAGCTCGACAGGGGGTTTTTCGGGTGAGCAGTTCTTC
>.|TRBD1|TRBV9|TRBJ1-6
CASSVEGTGASNSPLHF
TGTGCCAGCAGCGTAGAAGGGACAGGGGCGAGTAATTCACCCCTCCACTTT
>.|.|TRBV28|TRBJ2-7
CASSYGSYEQYF
TGTGCCAGCAGTTACGGGTCCTACGAGCAGTACTTC
>.|.|TRBV29-1|TRBJ1-1
CSVGGDGNTEAFF
TGCAGCGTGGGAGGGGACGGGAACACTGAAGCTTTCTTT
>.|.|TRBV18|TRBJ2-7
CASSEGQTYEQYF
TGTGCCAGCTCGGAAGGACAGACCTACGAGCAGTACTTC
>.|.|TRBV9|TRBJ2-5
CASSVGTAKETQYF
TGTGCCAGCAGCGTAGGGACAGCCAAAGAGACCCAGTACTTC
>.|TRBD1|TRBV4-3|TRBJ2-2
CASSQETRTGAGELFF
TGCGCCAGCAGCCAAGAAACTAGGACAGGGGCCGGGGAGCTGTTTTTT
>.|TRBD1|TRBV5-1|TRBJ2-5
CASSSGTGTNQETQYF
TGCGCCAGCAGCTCGGGGACAGGGACCAATCAAGAGACCCAGTACTTC
>.|.|TRBV7-3|TRBJ1-6
CASSSRQGHNSPLHF
TGTGCCAGCAGCTCCAGACAAGGCCATAATTCACCCCTCCACTTT
>few|.|TRBV4-3|TRBJ1-3
CASSQEPRASGNTIYF
TGCGCCAGCAGCCAAGAGCCCAGGGCTTCTGGAAACACCATATATTTT
>.|.|TRBV7-2|TRBJ2-3
CASSLMGRRADTQYF
TGTGCCAGCAGCTTAATGGGACGGAGGGCAGATACGCAGTATTTT
>.|TRBD1|TRBV6-6|TRBJ1-1
CASSPLGGQGVMRTEAFF
TGTGCCAGCAGTCCCTTAGGGGGACAGGGGGTAATGAGGACTGAAGCTTTCTTT